Listed here is a single T cell receptor (beta chain). Antigen specificity is unknown. This entry comes from a study of vaccination and CD4 T cells after COVID-19. Germline V lookup: CDR1 DFQATT, CDR2 SNEGSKA (reference sequence). Trimming took off 2 bases at V and 6 bases at J, with 14 bases between the two ends. The CDR3 totals 14 residues. Sample treatment: roughly 10-day PBMC culture with coronavirus spike peptide pools or control peptides (ViraFEST assay). Expanded clonotypes were found by TCR sequencing after peptide-pool stimulation (ViraFEST). With approximately 9.9 ug/ml peptide pools and approximately 10 IU/ml IL-2, PBMCs were cultured at approximately 2 million per well. Cultured CD4+ T-cell DNA underwent Oncomine TCR Beta short-read sequencing. MiXCR was run by TCRdb on the PCR reads, yielding one entry per CDR3 protein. The repertoire holds roughly 22,000 distinct CDR3 sequences, approximately 32% seen once, with about an eighth in the top ten.

The rearrangement joins TRBV20-1 to TRBJ1-5; D is uncertain. Sequences were obtained from cultured CD4+ T cells from blood. The source is a human donor with COVID-19. The CDR3 region has the DNA TGCAGTGCTAGACCTAGGGTGTTGAGTCAGCCCCAGCATTTT. It translates to CSARPRVLSQPQHF.